Following are 24 T cell receptor beta chains from one sample sequenced in a study of T cell responses to AZD1222 COVID-19 vaccine. Profiling relied on immunoSEQ multiplex PCR, and the TCRdb table lists in-frame clones only, not all of them. Seen here are 58,000 or so clones, around nine tenths observed once, and the top ten hold around 7%. The sample in question was peripheral blood, obtained 28 days after the second AZD1222 dose. The receptors come from an adult who received the AZD1222 COVID-19 vaccine.

This chain links TRBV9 with TRBJ2-6; D may correspond to TRBD1 or TRBD2 (5 bases each). CDR3 size: 16 residues. Trimming cost V 3 bases and J 3 bases, with 13 bases left between them. The germline gives CDR1 SGDLS, CDR2 YYNGEE. CDR3: CASSGGSRNGANVLTF. DNA of the CDR3: TGTGCCAGCAGCGGGGGGAGTCGGAATGGGGCCAACGTCCTGACTTTC.

The chain couples TRBV20-1 to TRBJ1-6; D gene ambiguous. Trimming pared 3 bases from V and 7 bases from J, leaving 16 bases between. Per germline, CDR1 DFQATT and CDR2 SNEGSKA (reference sequence). This CDR3 comprises 15 residues. As DNA, the CDR3 is TGCAGTGCTAGTACACGGGGTTCGGGAAATTCACCCCTCCACTTT. Protein product: CSASTRGSGNSPLHF.

V and J are TRBV24-1 and TRBJ1-1; D is possibly TRBD1 (5 bases). Germline values: CDR1 KGHDR, CDR2 SFDVKD. V dropped 7 bases and J dropped 6 bases, with 17 bases sitting between them. CDR3 length: 14 amino acids. The CDR3 spells CATSPRGGVAEAFF. The CDR3 nucleotides read TGTGCCACCAGCCCTAGGGGAGGGGTTGCTGAAGCTTTCTTT.

This clone was seen only a few times. One junction end does not reproduce the germline sequence, and a read error may be involved. The chain recombines TRBV7-9 with TRBJ2-7, with D tentatively TRBD1 or TRBD2 (6 bases each). The CDR3 covers 12 residues. Germline-derived CDR1 and CDR2 are SEHNR and FQNEAQ (reference sequence). CDR3 region: CASSLEGGRTNF. CDR3 nucleotide sequence: TGTGCCAGCAGCTTAGAGGGGGGTAGAACTAACTTC.

The chain has TRBV11-2 and TRBJ2-1; TRBD2 agrees at 11 bases. With V trimmed by 1 base and J by 6 bases, 5 bases remained unmatched. Germline CDR1 is SGHAT and CDR2 is FQNNGV. The CDR3 contains 16 residues. The CDR3 region is CASSLVAGGLFNEQFF. CDR3 nucleotide sequence: TGTGCCAGCAGCTTAGTAGCGGGAGGGCTGTTCAATGAGCAGTTCTTC.

The chain has TRBV12-2 and TRBJ2-3; the table gives TRBD2 as D, unverified against the DNA. TRBV12-2 is a pseudogene segment. The CDR3 covers 13 residues. The CDR3 bases are TGTGCAAGTCGCCTCCGACTTGTAGATACGCAGTATTTT. This encodes CASRLRLVDTQYF.

J is TRBJ1-1 and V is TRBV19; the match to TRBD1 covers 7 bases. The CDR3 contains 14 residues. In germline, CDR1 is LNHDA, CDR2 SQIVND (reference sequence). Unmatched junction bases numbered 5, after V lost 7 bases and J lost 0 bases. The CDR3 region has the DNA TGTGCCAGTAAGGGGGACAGTATGAACACTGAAGCTTTCTTT. Translated, it gives CASKGDSMNTEAFF. Full variable domain (remainder filled in from reference TRBV19 and TRBJ1-1): DGGITQSPKYLFRKEGQNVTLSCEQNLNHDAMYWYRQDPGQGLRLIYYSQIVNDFQKGDIAEGYSVSREKKESFPLTVTSAQKNPTAFYLCASKGDSMNTEAFFGQGTRLTVV.

V usage is TRBV12-3 or TRBV12-4 and J usage is TRBJ2-1; D ambiguous. The germline V and J ends were trimmed by 5 bases and 3 bases, with 5 bases remaining between them. This CDR3 has 12 residues. The CDR3 region is CASSELYNEQFF. CDR3 bases: TGTGCCAGCAGTGAACTCTACAATGAGCAGTTCTTC.

In DNA, the CDR3 is TGCGCCAGCAGGGCGGGGGCCGGAGAGACCCAGTACTTC. Residues: CASRAGAGETQYF. The chain links TRBV5-1 to TRBJ2-5; D perhaps matches TRBD2 (7 bases). The CDR3 sequence is 13 residues long. CDR1 and CDR2 from the germline V gene are SGHRS and YFSETQ. V was pared by 5 bases and J by 4 bases, with 12 bases between. The whole variable domain, remainder taken from reference TRBV5-1 and TRBJ2-5, is KAGVTQTPRYLIKTRGQQVTLSCSPISGHRSVSWYQQTPGQGLQFLFEYFSETQRNKGNFPGRFSGRQFSNSRSEMNVSTLELGDSALYLCASRAGAGETQYFGPGTRLLVL.

This clone was counted a few times. The CDR3 sequence is CASSYPRNRGDYGYTF. The CDR3, as DNA: TGTGCCAGCAGTTACCCCCGGAACAGGGGTGACTATGGCTACACCTTC. The rearrangement uses TRBV6-2 or TRBV6-3 and TRBJ1-2, with TRBD1 matching over 7 bases. This CDR3 has 16 residues. V was clipped by 2 bases and J by 3 bases; unmatched bases: 9. CDR1 MNHEY and CDR2 SVGEGT come from the germline V gene.

The chain couples TRBV24-1 to TRBJ2-2; 8 bases align to TRBD1. This CDR3 has 16 residues. The trim removed 1 base at V and 1 base at J, leaving 1 base unmatched. Germline CDR1 and CDR2: KGHDR and SFDVKD. This chain's CDR3 is CATSDFGTGNTGELFF. CDR3 bases: TGTGCCACCAGTGATTTTGGGACAGGGAACACCGGGGAGCTGTTTTTT.

The chain has TRBV4-2 and TRBJ2-3; either TRBD1 or TRBD2 may supply D (6 bases each). CDR3 length equals 15 residues. Germline V gene data show CDR1 as LGHNA and CDR2 as YNFKEQ. Trimming pared 4 bases from V and 2 bases from J, leaving 13 bases between. CDR3 in amino acids: CASSLVGGPTDTQYF. The CDR3 DNA sequence: TGTGCCAGCAGCCTCGTTGGGGGGCCCACAGATACGCAGTATTTT.

The J gene is TRBJ2-5, the V gene TRBV25-1; D may correspond to TRBD1 or TRBD2 (5 bases each). V was clipped by 6 bases and J by 5 bases, with 19 bases between them. This CDR3 spans 15 amino acids. Germline-derived CDR1 and CDR2 are MGHDK and SYGVNS. CDR3 in amino acids: CASRDDRGAGETQYF. For the CDR3, the DNA is TGTGCCAGCAGGGATGACAGAGGGGCAGGGGAGACCCAGTACTTC.

The V call is TRBV4-3, the J call TRBJ2-3; 10 nucleotides agree with TRBD1. Germline loops: CDR1 LGHNA, CDR2 YSLEER. There are 17 residues in the CDR3. Trimming at V came to 0 bases and at J to 4 bases, leaving 7 bases not matched to a gene. CDR3 loop: CASSQDRRDRGSDTQYF. CDR3 in DNA: TGCGCCAGCAGCCAAGATCGGAGGGACAGGGGTTCAGATACGCAGTATTTT.

The chain carries TRBV6-6 and TRBJ1-5; D is unresolved. The germline V gene has CDR1 MNHNY and CDR2 SVGAGI (reference sequence). Trimming took 7 bases from V and 3 from J, leaving 7 bases between them. The CDR3 totals 12 residues. The CDR3 DNA reads TGTGCCAGCAAAGTGTACAATCAGCCCCAGCATTTT. This sequence encodes CASKVYNQPQHF.

The chain uses TRBV6-5 and TRBJ2-7; no reliable D call. The germline V gene encodes CDR1 MNHEY and CDR2 SVGAGI. This CDR3 has 11 amino acids. Trimming shortened V by 6 bases and J by 2 bases, and 5 bases separated the two germline ends. The CDR3 is CASRSTYEQYF. The CDR3 nucleotides read TGTGCCAGCAGATCAACCTACGAGCAGTACTTC.

The J gene is TRBJ1-1, the V gene TRBV12-3 or TRBV12-4; D call uncertain. The CDR3 runs 13 residues. Trimming pared 9 bases from V and 0 bases from J, leaving 11 bases between. In DNA, the CDR3 is TGTGCCAGTTTGCCACACCTGAACACTGAAGCTTTCTTT. It specifies CASLPHLNTEAFF.

The table lists this clone with a count of one. The chain has TRBV2 and TRBJ2-2; D might be TRBD2 (6 bases). This CDR3 has 15 residues. Trimming left V 7 bases short and J 1 base short, with 13 bases between. CDR1 and CDR2 (germline): SNHLY, FYNNEI. The CDR3 is CASTDGGGNTGELFF. The DNA of the CDR3 is TGTGCCAGCACCGACGGGGGTGGGAACACCGGGGAGCTGTTTTTT.

CDR3: CASSLVSSGPDNEQFF. The CDR3 nucleotides are TGTGCCAGCAGCTTAGTGTCTAGCGGGCCAGACAATGAGCAGTTCTTC. The V gene is TRBV11-3, the J gene TRBJ2-1; 8 nucleotides match TRBD2. The ends lost 1 base at V and 5 bases at J; junction bases unmatched: 7. CDR1 is SGHNT, CDR2 YENEEA, per germline. The CDR3 sequence is 16 residues long.

The chain links TRBV6-5 to TRBJ1-5, with D possibly being TRBD1 (5 bases). Germline-derived CDR1 and CDR2 are MNHEY and SVGAGI. V lost 8 bases and J 0 bases, leaving 14 bases between the germline ends. This CDR3 has 15 amino acids. CDR3 coding DNA: TGTGCCAGCGGGATGTTTCAGGGTAGCAATCAGCCCCAGCATTTT. Its protein is CASGMFQGSNQPQHF.

The J gene is TRBJ2-1, the V gene TRBV18; D is unresolved. CDR3 length: 15 residues. The V end lost 3 bases, the J end lost 7 bases, and 16 bases lay between the germline ends. CDR1 KGHSH and CDR2 LQKENI come from the germline V gene. The CDR3 region has the DNA TGTGCCAGCTCACCCTCGATGGCAGGATTGAATGAGCAGTTCTTC. Translated, it gives CASSPSMAGLNEQFF.

This clone was counted only a few times. This chain uses TRBV3-1 (or the pseudogene TRBV3-2) with TRBJ1-1; TRBD1 is a possible D gene (5 bases). Deletions cut 3 bases from V and 8 bases from J, with 13 bases between. CDR1 is LGHDT and CDR2 is YNNKEL in the germline V gene (reference sequence). CDR3 size: 13 residues. Here the CDR3 reads CASSQGVRGEAFF. The CDR3 DNA follows: TGTGCCAGCAGCCAGGGGGTCAGAGGGGAAGCTTTCTTT.

This clone was picked up a small number of times. The chain is built from TRBV6-5 and TRBJ2-5; TRBD2 might be the D (6 bases). Germline assignment: CDR1 MNHEY and CDR2 SVGAGI. Between the trimmed V and J ends, which lost 5 bases and 9 bases, there was a span of 22 bases. CDR3 length: 15 amino acids. The CDR3 DNA reads as TGTGCCAGCAGTCGGAACCGACTAGGACTTCGGGCCCAGTACTTC. Residues: CASSRNRLGLRAQYF.

In its sample, this clone was seen a few times. The rearrangement joins TRBV7-9 to TRBJ2-3; 7 nucleotides agree with TRBD1. V lost 4 bases to trimming and J lost 14 bases; unmatched junction nucleotides: 15. CDR1 is SEHNR and CDR2 is FQNEAQ in the germline V gene (reference sequence). The CDR3 sequence is 14 residues long. The CDR3 nucleotides read TGTGCCAGCAGCTCCTCTTGGGACAGTGTAGAGCGGTATTTT. This translates into CASSSSWDSVERYF.